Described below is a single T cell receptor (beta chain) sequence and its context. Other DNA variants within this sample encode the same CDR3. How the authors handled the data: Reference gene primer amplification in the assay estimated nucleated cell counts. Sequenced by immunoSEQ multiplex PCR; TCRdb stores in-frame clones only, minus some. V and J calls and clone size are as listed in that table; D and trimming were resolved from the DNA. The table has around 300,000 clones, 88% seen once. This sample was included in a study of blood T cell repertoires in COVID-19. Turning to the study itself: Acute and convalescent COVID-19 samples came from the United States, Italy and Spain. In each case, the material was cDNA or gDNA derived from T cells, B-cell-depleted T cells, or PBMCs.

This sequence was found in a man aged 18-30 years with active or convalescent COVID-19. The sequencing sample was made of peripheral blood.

The CDR3 DNA is TGTGCCAGCAGTTACTCTACCAGCGGGGGCCAAGAGACCCAGTACTTC. Encoded protein: CASSYSTSGGQETQYF. This chain uses TRBV6-5 with TRBJ2-5, with 8 bases aligning to TRBD2. Trimming cost V 0 bases and J 1 base; bases outside gene matches: 4. The germline gives CDR1 MNHEY, CDR2 SVGAGI. CDR3 length equals 16 residues.